Listed below are T cell receptor beta chains from one sample, sequenced in a study of CD8+CD57+ T cells in acquired aplastic anemia. TCRdb used MiXCR to reprocess the reads, holding one entry per CDR3 protein. This repertoire shows around 400,000 distinct CDR3 sequences, around 68% found once; its top ten account for 3.5% to 4.5%. The specimen sequenced was sorted CD4+, CD8+, or CD8+CD57+ T cells (not recorded which) from PBMCs. The origin of the receptors is a human donor in good health, serving as a control. The CDR3 runs from the conserved cysteine through the conserved F or W. Each record gives: V gene, J gene, clone size, D gene, CDR3 protein, CDR3 DNA. A D gene is named only where the DNA matches it firmly. Clone sizes are given selectively: once, few, many, or a class where the clone is expanded.

TRBV10-1	TRBJ1-1	many	TRBD1	CATFVRDRGPRGTEAFF	TGCGCCACGTTTGTCAGGGACAGGGGGCCGCGCGGCACTGAAGCTTTCTTT
TRBV3-1	TRBJ1-1	many	NA	CASSQVGGTEAFF	TGTGCCAGCAGCCAAGTAGGGGGGACTGAAGCTTTCTTT
TRBV20-1	TRBJ1-4	once	TRBD1	CSASRGQGEKLFF	TGCAGTGCTAGCAGGGGACAGGGTGAAAAACTGTTTTTT
TRBV20-1	TRBJ1-1	NA	NA	CSALDCGNEAFF	TGCAGCGCCCTGGACTGCGGCAACGAAGCTTTCTTT
TRBV30	TRBJ1-3	many	NA	CAWTPTLGNTIYF	TGTGCCTGGACTCCAACGCTTGGAAACACCATATATTTT
TRBV7-9	TRBJ2-1	NA	TRBD2	CASSLAGTSNEQFF	TGTGCCAGCAGCTTGGCTGGGACTAGCAATGAGCAGTTCTTC
TRBV7-2	TRBJ2-5	NA	TRBD1	CASSLGGSSYEQYQYF	TGCGCCAGCAGCTTAGGGGGCAGCTCCTACGAGCAGTACCAGTACTTC
TRBV28	TRBJ1-4	many	NA	CASSPGGGEKLFF	TGTGCCAGCAGTCCGGGGGGTGGCGAAAAACTGTTTTTT
TRBV14	TRBJ2-6	NA	NA	CASSVVGSGSTVLTF	TGTGCCAGCAGCGTAGTAGGGTCCGGCTCCACCGTCCTGACTTTC
TRBV10-2	TRBJ1-2	few	NA	CASSEDRSSYGYTF	TGCGCCAGCAGTGAAGACAGGAGTTCCTATGGCTACACCTTC
TRBV24-1	TRBJ1-6	NA	NA	CATRGENSPQHF	TGTGCCACCAGAGGAGAGAATTCACCCCAGCACTTT
TRBV20-1	TRBJ1-4	NA	NA	CSASDRGEKLFF	TGCAGTGCCTCGGACCGGGGTGAAAAACTGTTTTTT
TRBV20-1	TRBJ2-3	NA	TRBD2	CSAKGLASTDTQYF	TGCAGTGCTAAAGGACTAGCGAGCACAGATACGCAGTATTTT